Below are 9 T cell receptor beta chains sequenced from a single sample in a study of persistence of HIV-infected CD4 T cells. Antigens of these TCRs are unknown. An overlapping HIV-1 Gag peptide pool stimulated these cells at about 0.91 ug/peptide/mL. Sorted nonresponding memory CD4+ T cells were CD40L-negative, CD69-negative, CD45RO-high. The immunoSEQ assay was version 4, run in survey mode. Clones were sequenced by immunoSEQ multiplex PCR, and TCRdb holds only the in-frame ones, with some missing. Of about 36,000 clones detected, over 75% appear once; the ten largest clones hold 5% to 7%. Here the sequenced sample was cultured CD4+ T cells from PBMCs, taken from a patient who received antiretroviral therapy. Receptors were obtained from an adult with HIV. The donor label of this sample is uncertain.

This clone was counted between two and nine times. The DNA of the CDR3 is TGTGCCAGCAGCGGCGCGGGACAGGGGAGAGTAGTGTTTTTT. It is translated as CASSGAGQGRVVFF. This chain connects TRBV3-1 (or the pseudogene TRBV3-2) to TRBJ1-4, with 10 nucleotides matching TRBD1. The trim removed 5 bases at V and 15 bases at J, leaving 12 bases unmatched. This CDR3 region has 14 residues. Per germline, CDR1 LGHDT and CDR2 YNNKEL (reference sequence).

This clone has just a few counts. J is TRBJ1-2 and V is TRBV28; maybe TRBD1 (6 bases). V dropped 6 bases and J dropped 8 bases, with 16 bases sitting between them. CDR3 size: 13 residues. Germline CDR1 reads MDHEN; CDR2 reads SYDVKM. For the CDR3, the DNA is TGTGCCAGCAGGTTACAGGGATCGGAGGGCTACACCTTC. As protein: CASRLQGSEGYTF.

The chain links TRBV10-2 to TRBJ2-1, with 9 nucleotides matching TRBD1. CDR3 size: 16 residues. Germline V lookup: CDR1 WSHSY, CDR2 SAAADI. V dropped 4 bases and J dropped 8; count of bases not matched to a gene: 12. CDR3 coding DNA: TGCGCCAGCAGTGGGAGGCCGGGACAGGGTGGGTATGAGCAGTTCTTC. As protein: CASSGRPGQGGYEQFF.

CDR3 amino acids: CASSERRETQYF. The CDR3 nucleotides are TGTGCCAGCAGTGAAAGGAGAGAGACCCAGTACTTC. V usage is TRBV6-1 and J usage is TRBJ2-5; D unresolved. With 2 bases removed from V and 4 bases from J, the gap between germline ends came to 5 bases. The CDR3 has 12 residues. Germline loops: CDR1 MNHNS, CDR2 SASEGT.

The V gene is TRBV5-4, the J gene TRBJ2-1; 9 nucleotides agree with TRBD2. Germline V CDR1 and CDR2: SGHNT, YYREEE (reference sequence). Trimming took 6 bases from V and 3 from J; bases not matched to a gene: 7. CDR3 length equals 15 residues. The CDR3 nucleotides read TGTGCCAGCAACCTGGGGCGGGGGGGCTACAATGAGCAGTTCTTC. Translated, it gives CASNLGRGGYNEQFF.

This sequence joins TRBV29-1 and TRBJ2-7, with D possibly matching TRBD2 (6 bases). Deletions cut 4 bases from V and 4 bases from J, with 8 bases between. Germline CDR1 reads SQVTM; CDR2 reads ANQGSEA. The CDR3 spans 11 residues. The CDR3, as DNA: TGCAGCGTTGGAAGCGGGTACGAGCAGTACTTC. Translating gives CSVGSGYEQYF.

V gene TRBV4-2 combines with J gene TRBJ2-3; D is uncertain. V gave up 1 base and J gave up 3 bases, with 11 bases separating them. The CDR3 sequence is 15 residues long. Germline V gene lookup returns CDR1 LGHNA and CDR2 YNFKEQ. The CDR3 loop is CASSQVSADTDTQYF. As DNA, the CDR3 is TGTGCCAGCAGCCAAGTCTCGGCAGATACAGATACGCAGTATTTT.

V usage is TRBV7-3 and J usage is TRBJ2-2, with D possibly matching TRBD2 (6 bases). The V end was cut by 5 bases, the J end by 7 bases, with 20 bases between. CDR1 and CDR2 from the germline V gene are SGHTA and FQGTGA. This CDR3 has 16 amino acids. The CDR3 reads CASSQMAGPGGGELFF. For the CDR3, the DNA is TGTGCCAGCAGCCAAATGGCGGGACCAGGTGGCGGGGAGCTGTTTTTT.

The chain joins TRBV20-1 to TRBJ1-3; D unclear. The CDR3 loop spans 11 amino acids. Trimming shortened V by 4 bases and J by 2 bases, and 3 bases separated the two germline ends. Germline CDR1 reads DFQATT; CDR2 reads SNEGSKA (reference sequence). DNA for the CDR3: TGCAGTGCTACAGCTGGAAACACCATATATTTT. It is translated as CSATAGNTIYF.